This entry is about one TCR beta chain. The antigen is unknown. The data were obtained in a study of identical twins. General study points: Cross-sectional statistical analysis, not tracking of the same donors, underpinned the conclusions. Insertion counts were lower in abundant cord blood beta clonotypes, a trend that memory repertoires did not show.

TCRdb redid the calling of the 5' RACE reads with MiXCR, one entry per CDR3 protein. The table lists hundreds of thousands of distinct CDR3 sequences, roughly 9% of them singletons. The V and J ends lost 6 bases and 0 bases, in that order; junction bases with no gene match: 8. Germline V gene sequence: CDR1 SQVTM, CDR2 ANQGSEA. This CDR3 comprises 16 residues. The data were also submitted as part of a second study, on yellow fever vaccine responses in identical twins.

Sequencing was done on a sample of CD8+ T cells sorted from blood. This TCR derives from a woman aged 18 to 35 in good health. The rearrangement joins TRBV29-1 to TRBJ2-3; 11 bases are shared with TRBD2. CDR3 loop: CSVAGTSGPSTDTQYF. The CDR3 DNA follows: TGCAGCGTCGCCGGGACTAGCGGTCCTAGCACAGATACGCAGTATTTT.